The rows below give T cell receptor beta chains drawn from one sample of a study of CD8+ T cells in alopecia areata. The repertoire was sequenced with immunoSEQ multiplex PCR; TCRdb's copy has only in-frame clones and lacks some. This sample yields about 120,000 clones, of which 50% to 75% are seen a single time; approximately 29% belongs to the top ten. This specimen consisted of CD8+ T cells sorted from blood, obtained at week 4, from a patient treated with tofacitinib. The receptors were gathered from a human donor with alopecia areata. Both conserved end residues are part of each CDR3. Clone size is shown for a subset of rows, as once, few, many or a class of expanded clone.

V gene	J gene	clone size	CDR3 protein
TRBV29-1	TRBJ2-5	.	CSVEPPGQGETQYF
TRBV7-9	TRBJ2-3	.	CASSPREVDTQYF
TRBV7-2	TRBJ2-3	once	CASTAGTGGIPQYF
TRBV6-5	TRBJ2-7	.	CASSYSGSVTYEQYF
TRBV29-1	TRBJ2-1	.	CSVEVFVTALF
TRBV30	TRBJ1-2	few	CAWFAGTGYPGYTF
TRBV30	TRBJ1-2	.	CAWIGAGKGIYGYTF
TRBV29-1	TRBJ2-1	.	CSVDTPSQGGVYNEQFF
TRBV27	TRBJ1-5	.	CASRTGGQQPQHF
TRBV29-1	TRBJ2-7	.	CSARGSYEQYF
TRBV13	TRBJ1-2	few	CASSARGQGNYGYTF
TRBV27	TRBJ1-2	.	CASSLSQGAVYGYTF
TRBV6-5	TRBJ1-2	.	CASSSGQGHGYTF
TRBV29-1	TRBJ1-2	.	CSAPGQGDYGYTF
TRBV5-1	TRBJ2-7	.	CASSLVRTGLEQYF
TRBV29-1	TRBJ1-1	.	CSVEDLTQGNTEAFF
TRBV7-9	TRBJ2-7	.	CASSGGLSYEQYF
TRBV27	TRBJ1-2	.	CASSLVGGNYGYTF
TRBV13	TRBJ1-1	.	CASSLNTEAFF
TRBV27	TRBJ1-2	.	CASSFRDAPQGGYTF
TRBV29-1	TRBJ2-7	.	CSVETGGGQTYEQYF
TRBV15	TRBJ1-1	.	CATSPTARENTEAFF
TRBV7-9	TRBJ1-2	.	CASSLIEENYGYTF
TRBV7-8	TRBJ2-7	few	CASSSSPYEQYF
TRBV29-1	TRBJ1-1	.	CSGRVQGTEAFF
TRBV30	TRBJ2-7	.	CAWTNAYEQYF
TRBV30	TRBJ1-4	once	CAWGGGISEKLFF
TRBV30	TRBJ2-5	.	CAWSVGIWGVGETQYF
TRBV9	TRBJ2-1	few	CASSPDVFSNEQFF
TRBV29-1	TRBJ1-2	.	CSVEGGDYGYTF
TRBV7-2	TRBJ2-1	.	CASSFLALRYNEQFF
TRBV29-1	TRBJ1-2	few	CSAGPQGNYGYTF
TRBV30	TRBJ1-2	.	CAWSVIPEDSYGYTF
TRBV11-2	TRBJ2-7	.	CASSSSYEQYF
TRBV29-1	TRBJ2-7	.	CSVLTDSYEQYF
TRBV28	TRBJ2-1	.	CASHGPLHLPNGQFF
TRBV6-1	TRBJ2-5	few	CASSEALVRAETQYF
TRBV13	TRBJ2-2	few	CASSLGGQTGELFF
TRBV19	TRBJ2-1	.	CASSDRIYNEQFF
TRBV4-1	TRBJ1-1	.	CASSQDPDTEAFF
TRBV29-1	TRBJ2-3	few	CSVGDRGLTDTQYF
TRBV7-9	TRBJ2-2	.	CASSLGQGNGELFF
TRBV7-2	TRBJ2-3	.	CASSLALADTQYF
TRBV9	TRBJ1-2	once	CASSSRGAAGRGYTF
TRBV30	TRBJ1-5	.	CAWSHLGREYNQPQHF
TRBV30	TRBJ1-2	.	CACPPPVGYGYTF
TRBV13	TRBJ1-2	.	CASSPDRIYGYTF
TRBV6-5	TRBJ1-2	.	CASGQGNGYTF